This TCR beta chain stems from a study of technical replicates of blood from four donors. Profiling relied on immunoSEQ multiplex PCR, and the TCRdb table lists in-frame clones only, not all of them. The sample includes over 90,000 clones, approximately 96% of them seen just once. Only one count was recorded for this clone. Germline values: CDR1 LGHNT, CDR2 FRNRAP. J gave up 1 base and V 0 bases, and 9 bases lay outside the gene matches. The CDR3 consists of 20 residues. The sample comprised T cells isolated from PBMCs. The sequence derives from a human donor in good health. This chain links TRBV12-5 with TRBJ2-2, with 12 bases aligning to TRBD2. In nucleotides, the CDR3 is TGTGCTAGTGGTTTGGTACCCTCTAGCGGGAGGGCCTGGAACACCGGGGAGCTGTTTTTT. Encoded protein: CASGLVPSSGRAWNTGELFF.